This T cell receptor beta chain originates from a study of tumor and adjacent non-tumor tissue in lung cancer. Overall study context: Histology: about a dozen adenocarcinoma, a couple of squamous cell carcinoma, 1 small cell lung cancer. On average, productive TCRbeta reads reached around 4 million per sample.

In its sample, this clonotype was seen a few times. What it recognizes is unknown. Study findings and constraints: Significantly higher TCR diversity was found in tumor than normal lung.

TCRbeta libraries were built with three rounds of nested PCR, modified from ARM-PCR. TCRdb re-derived calls from the multiplex PCR reads in MiXCR, one entry per CDR3 protein. The sample contains about 140,000 distinct CDR3 sequences, 60% to 70% of which appear only once. RNA was extracted from bulk tissue without any cell sorting. Germline V gives CDR1 MNHEY, CDR2 SVGAGI. The CDR3 loop spans 14 amino acids. V dropped 0 bases and J dropped 9 bases, with 14 bases sitting between them. Sequenced: lung tumor tissue. The TCR originated in a man aged 55 to 70 with small cell lung cancer. The chain uses TRBV6-5 and TRBJ1-2; D is unresolved. Here the CDR3 DNA reads TGTGCCAGCAGTTACTCATTCCGGGCGGGAAGCTACACCTTC. This gives the protein CASSYSFRAGSYTF.